This T cell receptor (beta chain) was sequenced in a study of neurological immune-mediated disorders. This clonotype was detected many times. The time point: longitudinal time-point 3. TCRdb fed the 5' RACE reads into MiXCR, producing one record per CDR3 protein. The sample holds approximately 84,000 distinct CDR3 sequences; about 4.3% are singletons and the top ten take around 5.8%. CDR3 size: 13 residues. V dropped 2 bases and J dropped 6 bases, with 13 bases sitting between them. Germline V CDR1 and CDR2: SQVTM, ANQGSEA. This clonotype originated in a woman between 55 and 75 years old with multiple sclerosis. Sequencing input: PBMCs. The chain links TRBV29-1 to TRBJ1-1; TRBD1 might be the D (5 bases). CDR3 amino acids: CSVELSRAAEAFF. The CDR3 bases are TGCAGCGTTGAATTGAGCAGGGCGGCTGAAGCTTTCTTT. The full variable domain, with the rest looked up from reference TRBV29-1 and TRBJ1-1, is SAVISQKPSRDICQRGTSLTIQCQVDSQVTMMFWYRQQPGQSLTLIATANQGSEATYESGFVIDKFPISRPNLTFSTLTVSNMSPEDSSIYLCSVELSRAAEAFFGQGTRLTVV.